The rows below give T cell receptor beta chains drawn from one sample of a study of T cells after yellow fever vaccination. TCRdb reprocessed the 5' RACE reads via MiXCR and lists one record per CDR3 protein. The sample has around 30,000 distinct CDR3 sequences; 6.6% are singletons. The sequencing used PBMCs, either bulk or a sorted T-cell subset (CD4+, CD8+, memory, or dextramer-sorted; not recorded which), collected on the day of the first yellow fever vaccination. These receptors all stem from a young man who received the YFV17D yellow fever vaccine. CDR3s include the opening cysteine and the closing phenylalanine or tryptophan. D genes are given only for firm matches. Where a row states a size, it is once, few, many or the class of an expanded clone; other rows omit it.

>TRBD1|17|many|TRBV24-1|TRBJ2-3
CATSEPPTGTGGDTQYF
TGTGCCACCAGTGAGCCCCCCACCGGGACAGGGGGAGATACGCAGTATTTT
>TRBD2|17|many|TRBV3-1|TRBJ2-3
CASSQDRIAGVPDTQYF
TGTGCCAGCAGCCAAGATAGAATAGCGGGGGTACCAGATACGCAGTATTTT
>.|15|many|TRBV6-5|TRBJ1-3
CASSYSTQAGNTIYF
TGTGCCAGCAGTTACTCGACACAGGCTGGAAACACCATATATTTT
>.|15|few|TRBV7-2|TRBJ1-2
CASSLAMGVLYGYTF
TGTGCCAGCAGCTTAGCAATGGGGGTACTCTATGGCTACACCTTC
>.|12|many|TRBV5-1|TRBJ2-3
CASRFSTDTQYF
TGCGCCAGCAGGTTCAGCACAGATACGCAGTATTTT
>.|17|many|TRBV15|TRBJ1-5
CATSRDWGAGSNQPQHF
TGTGCCACCAGCAGAGATTGGGGGGCGGGTAGCAATCAGCCCCAGCATTTT
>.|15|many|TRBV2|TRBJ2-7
CASRSRRGFTYEQYF
TGTGCCAGCAGGTCCCGAAGAGGGTTTACCTACGAGCAGTACTTC
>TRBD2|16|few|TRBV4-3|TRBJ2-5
CASSQQLARAQETQYF
TGCGCCAGCAGCCAGCAACTAGCGCGAGCCCAAGAGACCCAGTACTTC
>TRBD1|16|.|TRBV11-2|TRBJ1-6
CASSARQGGNNSPLHF
TGTGCCAGCAGCGCCCGCCAGGGGGGTAACAATTCACCTCTCCACTTT
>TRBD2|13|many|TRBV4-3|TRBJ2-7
CASSHGGGYEQYF
TGCGCCAGCAGCCATGGCGGGGGCTACGAGCAGTACTTC
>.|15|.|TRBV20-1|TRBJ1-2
CSARGVLPWDGGYTF
TGCAGTGCTAGGGGCGTTTTGCCCTGGGACGGGGGCTACACCTTC
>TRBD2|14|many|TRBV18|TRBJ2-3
CASSTRTSEDTQYF
TGTGCCAGCTCAACCCGGACTAGCGAAGATACGCAGTATTTT
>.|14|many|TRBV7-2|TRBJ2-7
CASSLDSGYYEQYF
TGTGCCAGCAGCTTAGACAGCGGCTACTACGAGCAGTACTTC
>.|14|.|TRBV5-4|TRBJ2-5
CASSQNRGGETQYF
TGTGCCAGCAGCCAAAACAGGGGAGGAGAGACCCAGTACTTC